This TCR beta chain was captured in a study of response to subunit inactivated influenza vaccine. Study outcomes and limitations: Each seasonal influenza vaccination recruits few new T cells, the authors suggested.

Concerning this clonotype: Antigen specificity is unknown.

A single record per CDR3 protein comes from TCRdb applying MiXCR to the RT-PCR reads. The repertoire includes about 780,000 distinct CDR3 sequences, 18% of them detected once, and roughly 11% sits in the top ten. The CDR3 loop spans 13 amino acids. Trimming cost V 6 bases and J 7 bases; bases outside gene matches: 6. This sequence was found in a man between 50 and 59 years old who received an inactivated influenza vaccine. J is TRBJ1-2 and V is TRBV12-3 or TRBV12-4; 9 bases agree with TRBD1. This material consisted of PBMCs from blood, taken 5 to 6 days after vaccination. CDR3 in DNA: TGTGCCAGCAGGTGGACAGGGGAAGGTGGCTACACCTTC. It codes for CASRWTGEGGYTF.